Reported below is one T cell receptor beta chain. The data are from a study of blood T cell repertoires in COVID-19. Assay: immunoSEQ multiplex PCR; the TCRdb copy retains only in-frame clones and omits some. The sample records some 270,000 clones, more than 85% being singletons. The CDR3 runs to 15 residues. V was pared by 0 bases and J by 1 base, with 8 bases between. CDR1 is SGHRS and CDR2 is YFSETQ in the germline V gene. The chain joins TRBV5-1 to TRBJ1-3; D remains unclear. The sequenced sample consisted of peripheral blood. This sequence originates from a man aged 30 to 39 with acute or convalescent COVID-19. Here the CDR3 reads CASSLGTGSGNTIYF. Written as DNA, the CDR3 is TGCGCCAGCAGCTTGGGAACGGGATCTGGAAACACCATATATTTT.